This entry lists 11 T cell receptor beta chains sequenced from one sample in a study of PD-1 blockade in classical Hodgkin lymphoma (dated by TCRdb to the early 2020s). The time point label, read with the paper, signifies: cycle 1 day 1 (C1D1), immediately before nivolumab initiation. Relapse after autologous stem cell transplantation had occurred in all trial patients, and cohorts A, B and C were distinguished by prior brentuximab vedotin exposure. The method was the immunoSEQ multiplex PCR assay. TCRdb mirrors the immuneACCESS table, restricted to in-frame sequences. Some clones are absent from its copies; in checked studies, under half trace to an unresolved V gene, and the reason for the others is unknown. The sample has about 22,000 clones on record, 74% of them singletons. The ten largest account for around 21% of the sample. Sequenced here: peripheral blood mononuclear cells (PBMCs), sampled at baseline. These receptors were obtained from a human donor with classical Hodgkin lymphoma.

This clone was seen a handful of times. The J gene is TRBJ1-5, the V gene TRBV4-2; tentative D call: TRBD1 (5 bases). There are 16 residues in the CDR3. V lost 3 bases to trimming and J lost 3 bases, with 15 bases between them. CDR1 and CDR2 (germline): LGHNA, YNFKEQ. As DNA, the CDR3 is TGTGCCAGCAGCCATTCTCTGGGGGAAACCAATCAGCCCCAGCATTTT. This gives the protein CASSHSLGETNQPQHF.

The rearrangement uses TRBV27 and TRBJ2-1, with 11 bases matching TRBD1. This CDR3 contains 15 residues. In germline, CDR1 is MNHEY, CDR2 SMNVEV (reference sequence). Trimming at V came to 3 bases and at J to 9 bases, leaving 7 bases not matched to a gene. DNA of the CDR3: TGTGCCAGCAGTTTTTTCGGACAGGGGGCCGCTGAGCAGTTCTTC. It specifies CASSFFGQGAAEQFF.

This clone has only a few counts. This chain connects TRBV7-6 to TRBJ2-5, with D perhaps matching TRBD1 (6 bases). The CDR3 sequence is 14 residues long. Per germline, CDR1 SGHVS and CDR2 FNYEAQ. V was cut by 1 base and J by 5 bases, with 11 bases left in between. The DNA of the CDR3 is TGTGCCAGCAGCTTAGACGGACAGTTGGAGACCCAGTACTTC. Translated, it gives CASSLDGQLETQYF.

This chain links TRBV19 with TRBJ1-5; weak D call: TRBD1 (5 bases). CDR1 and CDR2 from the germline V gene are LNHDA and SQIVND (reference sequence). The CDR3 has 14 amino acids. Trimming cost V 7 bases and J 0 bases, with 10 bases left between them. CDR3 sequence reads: CASTWGYSNQPQHF. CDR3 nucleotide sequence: TGTGCCAGTACGTGGGGGTATAGCAATCAGCCCCAGCATTTT.

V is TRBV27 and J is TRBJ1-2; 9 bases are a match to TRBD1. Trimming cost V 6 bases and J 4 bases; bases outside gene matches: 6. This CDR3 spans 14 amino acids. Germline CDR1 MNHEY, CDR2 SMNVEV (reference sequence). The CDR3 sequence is CASSPSGQGYGYTF. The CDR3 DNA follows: TGTGCCAGCAGCCCCTCGGGACAGGGCTATGGCTACACCTTC.

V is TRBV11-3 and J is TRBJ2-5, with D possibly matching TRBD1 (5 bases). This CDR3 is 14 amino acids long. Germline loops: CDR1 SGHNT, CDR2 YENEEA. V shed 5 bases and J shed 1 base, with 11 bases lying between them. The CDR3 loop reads CASSPHQGQETQYF. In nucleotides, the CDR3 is TGTGCCAGCAGCCCTCATCAGGGCCAAGAGACCCAGTACTTC.

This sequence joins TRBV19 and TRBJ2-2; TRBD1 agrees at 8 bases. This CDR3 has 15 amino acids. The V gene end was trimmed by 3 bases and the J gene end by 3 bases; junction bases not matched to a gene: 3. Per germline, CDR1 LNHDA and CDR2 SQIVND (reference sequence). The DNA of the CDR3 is TGTGCCAGTAGTATTCAGGGGGCTTACACCGGGGAGCTGTTTTTT. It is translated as CASSIQGAYTGELFF.

The CDR3 loop reads CASSYAADEAFF. The CDR3 DNA reads TGTGCCAGCAGTTACGCGGCAGATGAAGCTTTCTTT. The rearrangement joins TRBV6-5 to TRBJ1-1; no firm D call. The CDR3 totals 12 residues. From germline, CDR1 is MNHEY and CDR2 SVGAGI. Trimming removed 2 bases at V and 7 bases at J, with 8 bases between.

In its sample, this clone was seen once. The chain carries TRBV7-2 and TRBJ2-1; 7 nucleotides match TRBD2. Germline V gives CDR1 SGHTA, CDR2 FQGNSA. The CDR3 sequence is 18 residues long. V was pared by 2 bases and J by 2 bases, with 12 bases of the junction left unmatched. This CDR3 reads CASSLSPGTGGTYNEQFF. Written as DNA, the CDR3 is TGTGCCAGCAGCTTATCCCCCGGGACGGGAGGTACCTACAATGAGCAGTTCTTC.

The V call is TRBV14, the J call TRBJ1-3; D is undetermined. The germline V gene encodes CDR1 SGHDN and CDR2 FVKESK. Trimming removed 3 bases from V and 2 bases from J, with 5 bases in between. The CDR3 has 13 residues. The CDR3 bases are TGTGCCAGCAGCCAGGGTCCTGGAAACACCATATATTTT. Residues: CASSQGPGNTIYF.

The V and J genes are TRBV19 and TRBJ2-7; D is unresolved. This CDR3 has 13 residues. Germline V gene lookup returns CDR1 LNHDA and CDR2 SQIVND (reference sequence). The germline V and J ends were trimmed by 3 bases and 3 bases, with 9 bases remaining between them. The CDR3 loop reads CASSIINGYEQYF. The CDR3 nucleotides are TGTGCCAGTAGTATTATAAACGGCTACGAGCAGTACTTC.